A selection of T cell receptor beta chains follows, all from one sample in a study of cytomegalovirus exposure and HLA in healthy donors. Assay used: immunoSEQ multiplex PCR; TCRdb lists only in-frame clones, some missing. The table lists more than 85,000 clones, around three quarters of them singletons. Sequencing was performed on PBMCs. These TCRs come from a man between 40 and 49 years old in good health and CMV-seronegative. CDR3s include the opening cysteine and the closing phenylalanine or tryptophan. Fields, in order: D gene, V gene, J gene, clone size, CDR3 protein, CDR3 DNA. The D gene is left open where the match is weak. Where a row states a size, it is once, few, many or the class of an expanded clone; other rows omit it.

d_call: NA
v_call: TRBV27
j_call: TRBJ2-1
clone_size: NA
cdr3_aa: CASSFREIAYNEQFF
cdr3_nt: TGTGCCAGCAGTTTTCGGGAAATCGCCTACAATGAGCAGTTCTTC

d_call: NA
v_call: TRBV7-2
j_call: TRBJ2-5
clone_size: NA
cdr3_aa: CASSLGSRRLAVIEKQYF
cdr3_nt: TGTGCCAGCAGCTTAGGGAGTCGACGTTTGGCCGTGATCGAGAAGCAGTACTTC

d_call: NA
v_call: TRBV11-2
j_call: TRBJ1-5
clone_size: NA
cdr3_aa: CASSLSLLGGQPQHF
cdr3_nt: TGTGCCAGCAGCTTAAGTCTCCTTGGGGGGCAGCCCCAGCATTTT

d_call: NA
v_call: TRBV27
j_call: TRBJ2-5
clone_size: NA
cdr3_aa: CASSLFALQAGETQYF
cdr3_nt: TGTGCCAGCAGTTTATTCGCGCTACAGGCGGGGGAGACCCAGTACTTC

d_call: TRBD1
v_call: TRBV2
j_call: TRBJ1-5
clone_size: NA
cdr3_aa: CASSFGTGMYSNQPQHF
cdr3_nt: TGTGCCAGCAGTTTCGGGACAGGGATGTATAGCAATCAGCCCCAGCATTTT

d_call: TRBD1
v_call: TRBV28
j_call: TRBJ2-7
clone_size: NA
cdr3_aa: CASIVRTGPYEQYF
cdr3_nt: TGTGCCAGCATAGTTAGGACAGGACCCTACGAGCAGTACTTC

d_call: TRBD1
v_call: TRBV7-2
j_call: TRBJ2-5
clone_size: few
cdr3_aa: CASNRGPRETQYF
cdr3_nt: TGTGCCAGTAACAGGGGGCCGAGAGAGACCCAGTACTTC

d_call: TRBD1
v_call: TRBV28
j_call: TRBJ2-1
clone_size: NA
cdr3_aa: CASSFHGQGASNEQFF
cdr3_nt: TGTGCCAGCAGTTTCCACGGACAGGGGGCCTCCAATGAGCAGTTCTTC

d_call: NA
v_call: TRBV23-1
j_call: TRBJ2-7
clone_size: NA
cdr3_aa: CASSQSSRSYEQYF
cdr3_nt: TGCGCCAGCAGTCAATCTTCCCGCTCCTACGAGCAGTACTTC

d_call: NA
v_call: TRBV2
j_call: TRBJ1-1
clone_size: NA
cdr3_aa: CATLQYLEAFF
cdr3_nt: TGTGCCACCTTACAGTATTTAGAAGCTTTCTTT

d_call: NA
v_call: TRBV10-3
j_call: TRBJ1-1
clone_size: NA
cdr3_aa: CAIRGTENTEAFF
cdr3_nt: TGTGCCATCAGGGGGACTGAGAACACTGAAGCTTTCTTT

d_call: TRBD2
v_call: TRBV9
j_call: TRBJ2-3
clone_size: NA
cdr3_aa: CASSVDQRGARDTQYF
cdr3_nt: TGTGCCAGCAGCGTAGATCAGCGGGGGGCAAGAGATACGCAGTATTTT

d_call: TRBD1
v_call: TRBV14
j_call: TRBJ2-3
clone_size: NA
cdr3_aa: CASSQRGAGGPTDTQYF
cdr3_nt: TGTGCCAGCAGCCAACGCGGGGCAGGGGGCCCCACAGATACGCAGTATTTT

d_call: NA
v_call: TRBV28
j_call: TRBJ1-1
clone_size: NA
cdr3_aa: CASSLWAAAFF
cdr3_nt: TGTGCCAGCAGTTTATGGGCCGCCGCTTTCTTT

d_call: NA
v_call: TRBV7-9
j_call: TRBJ1-5
clone_size: medium-sized
cdr3_aa: CASSLTSQSDQPQHF
cdr3_nt: TGTGCCAGCAGCTTAACGTCACAGTCCGATCAGCCCCAGCATTTT

d_call: TRBD1
v_call: TRBV28
j_call: TRBJ2-4
clone_size: NA
cdr3_aa: CASSQDREINIQYF
cdr3_nt: TGTGCCAGCAGTCAGGACAGGGAGATAAACATTCAGTACTTC

d_call: TRBD2
v_call: TRBV5-1
j_call: TRBJ2-1
clone_size: NA
cdr3_aa: CASSPGLAANIKGYNEQFF
cdr3_nt: TGCGCCAGCAGCCCGGGACTAGCGGCAAATATCAAAGGGTACAATGAGCAGTTCTTC

d_call: TRBD2
v_call: TRBV6-6
j_call: TRBJ2-7
clone_size: NA
cdr3_aa: CASSPTLAGGPYEQYF
cdr3_nt: TGTGCCAGCAGCCCTACCCTAGCGGGAGGCCCCTACGAGCAGTACTTC

d_call: NA
v_call: TRBV20-1
j_call: TRBJ2-7
clone_size: NA
cdr3_aa: CSTSYSYEQYF
cdr3_nt: TGCAGTACTTCTTACTCCTACGAGCAGTACTTC

d_call: NA
v_call: TRBV5-1
j_call: TRBJ1-2
clone_size: NA
cdr3_aa: CASSLTGTLWRANYGYTF
cdr3_nt: TGCGCCAGCAGCTTGACCGGGACATTATGGCGGGCTAACTATGGCTACACCTTC

d_call: TRBD2
v_call: TRBV5-1
j_call: TRBJ2-7
clone_size: NA
cdr3_aa: CASSAGVSYEQYF
cdr3_nt: TGCGCCAGCAGCGCGGGGGTTTCCTACGAGCAGTACTTC

d_call: NA
v_call: TRBV11-2
j_call: TRBJ2-1
clone_size: NA
cdr3_aa: CATDRGAKSYNEQFF
cdr3_nt: TGTGCCACCGATCGGGGTGCAAAATCCTACAATGAGCAGTTCTTC

d_call: TRBD1
v_call: TRBV7-6
j_call: TRBJ1-2
clone_size: NA
cdr3_aa: CASSLGGGIGGSYGYTF
cdr3_nt: TGTGCCAGCAGCTTAGGAGGGGGAATAGGGGGCAGCTATGGCTACACCTTC

d_call: TRBD1
v_call: TRBV28
j_call: TRBJ2-7
clone_size: NA
cdr3_aa: CAIEDRGLYEQYF
cdr3_nt: TGTGCCATCGAGGACAGGGGGCTATACGAGCAGTACTTC